The clone carrying this T cell receptor beta chain has only one observation. Germline assignment: CDR1 SGHRS and CDR2 YFSETQ. The length of the CDR3 is 13 residues. V lost 0 bases and J lost 11, with 12 bases in between. Approximately 300 ng DNA, some 30,000 T cell genomes, went into unsorted PBMC replicate PCRs. The unsorted PBMC sample used ten immunoSEQ deep assay plates. Method: immunoSEQ multiplex PCR; TCRdb's copy keeps in-frame clones and lacks some. The sample lists over 400,000 clones; approximately 80% were seen once. The data are from a study of shared clonotypes between healthy human individuals.

This chain joins TRBV5-1 and TRBJ1-3; no clear D. This receptor was taken from a woman aged 40-49 years in good health. Some clones in this sample may be carry-over from other donors' samples. Sequencing was carried out using PBMCs. DNA of the CDR3: TGCGCCAGCAGCTTGGAGGGCGCCTTGGCCATATATTTT. Translation: CASSLEGALAIYF.